This T cell receptor (beta chain) stems from a study of blood T cells in healthy people across ages. Germline V lookup: CDR1 SGHRS, CDR2 YFSETQ. J gave up 2 bases and V 4 bases, and 15 bases lay outside the gene matches. This CDR3 has 19 amino acids. Worth noting for this clonotype: Its target is not known.

Next came a second PCR, run for about 7 to 11 cycles, which used a sample-barcoded 5' primer along with a J-beta primer mix. TCRdb itself ran the 5' RACE reads through MiXCR, one entry per CDR3 protein. The repertoire holds 1,800,000 or so distinct CDR3 sequences, around 40% seen once, with roughly 23% in the top ten. Study observations and caveats: More naive CD4+ cells and higher diversity were found in long-lived than in aged donors.

V is TRBV5-1 and J is TRBJ2-5, with 12 bases fitting TRBD2. The sequence was collected from a human donor in good health. Material for sequencing was blood. The CDR3 protein is CASSPDNGLAGRLQETQYF. As DNA, the CDR3 is TGCGCCAGCAGCCCAGACAACGGACTAGCGGGGAGACTACAAGAGACCCAGTACTTC.